Sequencing of this T cell receptor (beta chain) was carried out in a study of blood T cell repertoires in COVID-19. Across the study: Acute-phase and convalescent COVID-19 samples originated in the United States, Italy and Spain. Sources were T cells, B-cell-depleted T cells, or PBMCs; the material itself was cDNA or gDNA.

In the original workflow: Nucleated cell counts were estimated from reference gene primer amplification. Clones were sequenced by immunoSEQ multiplex PCR, and TCRdb holds only the in-frame ones, with some missing. The DNA gave D and trimming, while V, J and clone size come from that table. Of about 92,000 clones detected, around 93% appear once; the ten largest clones hold roughly 1.8%. V lost 0 bases to trimming and J lost 9 bases, with 13 bases between them. This CDR3 is 15 amino acids long. Germline loops: CDR1 SGDLS, CDR2 YYNGEE. The material sequenced was peripheral blood. The sequence was obtained from a human donor with active COVID-19. The donor label of this sample is uncertain. The chain joins TRBV9 to TRBJ1-6; the D gene is possibly TRBD1 (6 bases). The CDR3 loop reads CASSVEGHSGSPLHF. The CDR3 DNA reads as TGTGCCAGCAGCGTAGAGGGACATTCGGGTTCACCCCTCCACTTT.